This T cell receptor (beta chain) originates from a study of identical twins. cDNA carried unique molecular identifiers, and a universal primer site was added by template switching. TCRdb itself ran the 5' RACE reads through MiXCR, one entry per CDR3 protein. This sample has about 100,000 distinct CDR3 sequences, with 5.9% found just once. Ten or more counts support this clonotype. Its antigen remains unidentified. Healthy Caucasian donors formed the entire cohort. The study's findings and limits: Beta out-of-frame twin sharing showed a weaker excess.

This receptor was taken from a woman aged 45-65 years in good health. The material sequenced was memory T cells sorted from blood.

The CDR3 is CASRDAGTGYEQYF. The DNA for the CDR3 is TGTGCCAGCAGAGACGCCGGGACAGGCTACGAGCAGTACTTC. The rearrangement uses TRBV28 and TRBJ2-7, with 8 bases aligning to TRBD1. The length of the CDR3 is 14 residues. Germline CDR1 MDHEN, CDR2 SYDVKM. The V segment lost 6 bases and the J segment 3 bases; nucleotides outside the gene matches: 7.